This T cell receptor beta chain was obtained from a study of T cell responses to AZD1222 COVID-19 vaccine. Study observations and caveats: At baseline, just six or seven AZD1222 recipients tested seropositive.

The CDR3 has 15 residues. V was pared by 6 bases and J by 0 bases, with 4 bases of the junction left unmatched. In germline, CDR1 is SNHLY, CDR2 FYNNEI. Produced via immunoSEQ multiplex PCR; TCRdb's table is partial and in-frame only. The data contain about 99,000 clones, approximately 86% of them singletons. This clone was observed a few times. Its matching antigen is unknown. The sample here was peripheral blood, taken 28 days after the second dose of the MenACWY control vaccine. The source is an adult who received the MenACWY meningococcal vaccine as a control. This chain links TRBV2 with TRBJ2-2; 7 bases are shared with TRBD1. The CDR3 spells CASSRDRSNTGELFF. The CDR3 DNA reads as TGTGCCAGCAGCCGGGACAGATCGAACACCGGGGAGCTGTTTTTT. The complete variable domain, with remaining parts taken from reference TRBV2 and TRBJ2-2, reads EPEVTQTPSHQVTQMGQEVILRCVPISNHLYFYWYRQILGQKVEFLVSFYNNEISEKSEIFDDQFSVERPDGSNFTLKIRSTKLEDSAMYFCASSRDRSNTGELFFGEGSRLTVL.